Listed here are 22 T cell receptor beta chains from one sample, sequenced in a study of T cells in Graves' hyperthyroidism and ophthalmopathy. RNA transcripts gave rise to amplified TCR beta CDR3 regions. With the HTBI primer set, the TCR CDR3 went through a first round of RT-PCR. TCRdb passed the multiplex PCR reads through MiXCR, listing each CDR3 protein once. The sample consists of around 340,000 distinct CDR3 sequences, about 20% of them appearing once. Sequencing used blood. Every receptor here comes from a woman aged 45-65 years with Graves' hyperthyroidism.

This clonotype occurred a few times. The chain carries TRBV12-3 or TRBV12-4 and TRBJ2-1; tentatively, D is TRBD2 (5 bases). The CDR3 covers 15 residues. Trimming removed 1 base at V and 8 bases at J, with 15 bases between. The CDR3: CASSLDGRTRDEQFF. Here the CDR3 DNA reads TGTGCCAGCAGTTTAGACGGCAGGACTCGGGATGAGCAGTTCTTC.

This clonotype has ten or more counts. The V call is TRBV6-5, the J call TRBJ1-2; D might be TRBD1 (5 bases). The germline CDR1 and CDR2 sequences are MNHEY and SVGAGI. V lost 2 bases, J lost 7 bases, and 11 bases lay in between. CDR3 size: 13 residues. Here the CDR3 DNA reads TGTGCCAGCAGTTACCTGCAGGGCGTTGGCTACACCTTC. It is translated as CASSYLQGVGYTF.

The chain combines TRBV7-6 with TRBJ2-7; no definite D call. The CDR3 totals 13 residues. The ends were cut back, 0 bases at V and 4 bases at J, with 7 bases in the middle. Looked up from germline, CDR1 is SGHVS and CDR2 is FNYEAQ. CDR3 protein: CASSLAAEYEQYF. Written as DNA, the CDR3 is TGTGCCAGCAGCTTAGCAGCCGAGTACGAGCAGTACTTC.

This clonotype was counted many times. The V gene is TRBV6-2 or TRBV6-3, the J gene TRBJ2-5; 9 positions agree with TRBD1. This CDR3 comprises 13 residues. With V trimmed by 5 bases and J by 3 bases, 1 base remained unmatched. Germline values: CDR1 MNHEY, CDR2 SVGEGT. The CDR3 spells CASSGTGKETQYF. CDR3 in DNA: TGTGCCAGCAGTGGGACAGGGAAAGAGACCCAGTACTTC.

This clonotype was seen a handful of times. V gene TRBV12-3 or TRBV12-4 combines with J gene TRBJ2-3; D gene uncertain. With 3 bases removed from V and 6 bases from J, the gap between germline ends came to 10 bases. There are 13 residues in the CDR3. This CDR3 is CASSLGPVDTQYF. The CDR3, as DNA: TGTGCCAGCAGTTTGGGCCCCGTGGATACGCAGTATTTT.

This clonotype was counted at least ten times. The chain has TRBV27 and TRBJ2-1; tentative D call: TRBD2 (5 bases). From germline, CDR1 is MNHEY and CDR2 SMNVEV (reference sequence). Deletions cut 7 bases from V and 5 bases from J, with 9 bases between. The CDR3 spans 12 residues. Here the CDR3 DNA reads TGTGCCAGCAAGGACTTGGACAATGAGCAGTTCTTC. Its protein product is CASKDLDNEQFF.

In its sample, this clonotype was seen many times. This chain links TRBV30 with TRBJ1-3; perhaps TRBD1 as D (5 bases). The ends were cut back, 4 bases at V and 0 bases at J, with 10 bases in the middle. The V gene's germline CDR1 is GTSNPN and CDR2 SVGIG (reference sequence). This CDR3 contains 14 residues. CDR3 loop: CAWTVGTSGNTIYF. CDR3 coding DNA: TGTGCCTGGACGGTCGGGACCTCTGGAAACACCATATATTTT.

This clonotype was counted at least ten times. The rearrangement joins TRBV6-1 to TRBJ2-5; TRBD1 agrees at 12 bases. In germline, CDR1 is MNHNS, CDR2 SASEGT. After removal of 5 bases from V and 5 bases from J, the junction contained 6 bases not matched to a gene. The CDR3 consists of 15 residues. CDR3 nucleotides: TGTGCCAGCAGTTTCGGGACAGGGGGCTGGGAGACCCAGTACTTC. It translates to CASSFGTGGWETQYF.

The CDR3: CASSYSRTFHRYGYTF. CDR3 DNA sequence: TGTGCCAGCAGTTACTCGAGAACCTTCCATAGGTATGGCTACACCTTC. The genes are TRBV6-5 and TRBJ1-2, with D unresolved. Germline V gene sequence: CDR1 MNHEY, CDR2 SVGAGI. The length of the CDR3 is 16 residues. The germline V and J ends were trimmed by 0 bases and 5 bases, with 16 bases remaining between them.

This clonotype was detected many times. The V and J genes are TRBV20-1 and TRBJ1-1; 7 bases line up with TRBD1. The germline V gene encodes CDR1 DFQATT and CDR2 SNEGSKA (reference sequence). V lost 3 bases, J lost 1 base, and 5 bases stayed unmatched. This CDR3 contains 14 residues. Written as DNA, the CDR3 is TGCAGTGCTAGTAAAGGGGGCGCGAACACTGAAGCTTTCTTT. This sequence encodes CSASKGGANTEAFF.

This clonotype has a count of ten or more. This chain connects TRBV28 to TRBJ1-2, with D tentatively TRBD1 (5 bases). V lost 4 bases, J lost 2 bases, and 11 bases lay in between. CDR3 length: 14 amino acids. Germline values: CDR1 MDHEN, CDR2 SYDVKM. The CDR3 coding sequence is TGTGCCAGCAGTTCCTTGGGGGGGAACTATGGCTACACCTTC. Protein sequence: CASSSLGGNYGYTF.

The chain links TRBV7-3 to TRBJ2-3; 8 bases match TRBD1. Germline V gives CDR1 SGHTA, CDR2 FQGTGA. V was clipped by 5 bases and J by 4 bases; unmatched bases: 11. The CDR3 loop spans 16 amino acids. The CDR3 DNA is TGTGCCAGCAGCCCCCAAGGACAGGGAACGTCAGATACGCAGTATTTT. Its protein product is CASSPQGQGTSDTQYF.

Of note for this clonotype: Possible read error: a much larger clone is one base away. The chain carries TRBV6-2 or TRBV6-3 and TRBJ1-5; D call uncertain. Germline V CDR1 and CDR2: MNHEY, SVGEGT. This CDR3 region has 13 residues. The germline V and J ends were trimmed by 5 bases and 4 bases, with 9 bases remaining between them. The CDR3 bases are TGTGCCAGCAGTCACGGCCAAAATCAGCCCCAGCATTTT. Translated, it gives CASSHGQNQPQHF.

This sequence joins TRBV3-1 and TRBJ2-5; TRBD2 is a possible D gene (7 bases). Per the germline V gene, CDR1 is LGHDT and CDR2 is YNNKEL (reference sequence). The CDR3 spans 15 residues. Between the trimmed V and J ends, which lost 4 bases and 5 bases, there was a span of 17 bases. CDR3 loop: CASSPRRGGGETQYF. The CDR3 DNA is TGTGCCAGCAGCCCGAGGAGGGGGGGCGGGGAGACCCAGTACTTC.

The rearrangement links TRBV11-1 to TRBJ2-3; no clear D gene. The length of the CDR3 is 13 residues. V lost 0 bases and J 4 bases, leaving 5 bases between the germline ends. CDR1 and CDR2 from the germline V gene are SGHAT and FQDESV (reference sequence). As DNA, the CDR3 is TGTGCCAGCAGCTTAGCATTTCCAGATACGCAGTATTTT. Protein product: CASSLAFPDTQYF.

This clonotype was detected ten times or more. The rearrangement joins TRBV20-1 to TRBJ2-5; D may match TRBD1 or TRBD2 (5 bases each). The CDR3 length is 11 residues. V was shortened by 5 bases and J by 5 bases, with 9 bases between the two germline ends. Germline CDR1 reads DFQATT; CDR2 reads SNEGSKA (reference sequence). The CDR3: CSAGTAETQYF. The CDR3 DNA reads as TGCAGTGCTGGGACGGCGGAGACCCAGTACTTC.

V usage is TRBV19 and J usage is TRBJ2-5, with TRBD2 as a possible D gene (5 bases). V was shortened by 3 bases and J by 2 bases, with 10 bases between the two germline ends. This CDR3 has 14 residues. Germline V gives CDR1 LNHDA, CDR2 SQIVND (reference sequence). In DNA, the CDR3 is TGTGCCAGTAGTATCTCAAGCGGTCAAGAGACCCAGTACTTC. It specifies CASSISSGQETQYF.

The chain employs TRBV29-1 and TRBJ2-1; D tentatively fits TRBD1 or TRBD2 (6 bases each). Trimming cost V 2 bases and J 1 base, with 15 bases left between them. The germline V gene encodes CDR1 SQVTM and CDR2 ANQGSEA. The CDR3 runs to 16 residues. CDR3 in DNA: TGCAGCGTTGAAAGGGGGGCGGAAAGTTCCTACAATGAGCAGTTCTTC. Protein product: CSVERGAESSYNEQFF.

The chain has TRBV6-1 and TRBJ1-3; D call uncertain. The V gene's germline CDR1 is MNHNS and CDR2 SASEGT. This CDR3 spans 12 amino acids. V lost 6 bases, J lost 7 bases, and 10 bases lay in between. The CDR3 spells CASRAGRNTIYF. The CDR3, as DNA: TGTGCCAGCAGGGCCGGGCGGAACACCATATATTTT.

This clonotype was found many times. The chain employs TRBV5-1 and TRBJ1-1, with a possible D match to TRBD1 (6 bases). The CDR3 is 14 residues long. CDR1 is SGHRS, CDR2 YFSETQ, per germline. Trimming removed 5 bases at V and 3 bases at J, with 14 bases between. CDR3 DNA: TGCGCCAGCAGTCCCAGGGGATCGGACACTGAAGCTTTCTTT. It is translated as CASSPRGSDTEAFF.

This clonotype was counted a few times. A read error is possible here, since a much larger clone lies one base away. V and J are TRBV24-1 and TRBJ2-3; D unclear. CDR3 length equals 13 residues. Germline CDR1 reads KGHDR; CDR2 reads SFDVKD. CDR3 nucleotides: TGTACCACCAGTGATCCAAGGCGAGATACGCAGTATTTT. Translation gives CTTSDPRRDTQYF.

This chain connects TRBV4-1 to TRBJ2-2; perhaps D is TRBD1 or TRBD2 (6 bases each). With 1 base removed from V and 4 bases from J, the gap between germline ends came to 16 bases. Germline CDR1 reads MGHRA; CDR2 reads YSYEKL. This CDR3 contains 17 residues. The CDR3 sequence: CASSQVGGGPRTGELFF. The DNA for the CDR3 is TGCGCCAGCAGCCAAGTAGGTGGGGGGCCTCGCACCGGGGAGCTGTTTTTT.